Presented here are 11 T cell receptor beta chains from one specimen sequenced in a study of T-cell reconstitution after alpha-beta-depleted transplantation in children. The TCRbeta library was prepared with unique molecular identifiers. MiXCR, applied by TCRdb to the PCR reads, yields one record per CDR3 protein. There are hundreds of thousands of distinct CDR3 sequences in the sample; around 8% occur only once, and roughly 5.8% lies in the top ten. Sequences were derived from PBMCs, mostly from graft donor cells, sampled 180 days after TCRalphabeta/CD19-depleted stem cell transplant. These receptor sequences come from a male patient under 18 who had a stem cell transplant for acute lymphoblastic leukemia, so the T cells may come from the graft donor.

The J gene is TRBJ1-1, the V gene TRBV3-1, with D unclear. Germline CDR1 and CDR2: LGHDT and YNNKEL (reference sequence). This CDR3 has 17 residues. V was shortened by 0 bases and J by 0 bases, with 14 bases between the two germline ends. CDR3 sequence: CASSQDALGGLNTEAFF. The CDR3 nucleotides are TGTGCCAGCAGCCAAGATGCCTTGGGAGGGCTGAACACTGAAGCTTTCTTT.

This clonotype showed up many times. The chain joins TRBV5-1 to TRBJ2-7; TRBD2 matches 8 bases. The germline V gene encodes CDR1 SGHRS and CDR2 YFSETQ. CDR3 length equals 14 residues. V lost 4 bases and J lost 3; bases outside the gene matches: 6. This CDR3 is CASSLGLAYYEQYF. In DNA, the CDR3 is TGCGCCAGCAGCCTCGGACTAGCCTACTACGAGCAGTACTTC. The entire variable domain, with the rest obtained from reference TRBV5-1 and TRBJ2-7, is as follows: KAGVTQTPRYLIKTRGQQVTLSCSPISGHRSVSWYQQTPGQGLQFLFEYFSETQRNKGNFPGRFSGRQFSNSRSEMNVSTLELGDSALYLCASSLGLAYYEQYFGPGTRLTVT.

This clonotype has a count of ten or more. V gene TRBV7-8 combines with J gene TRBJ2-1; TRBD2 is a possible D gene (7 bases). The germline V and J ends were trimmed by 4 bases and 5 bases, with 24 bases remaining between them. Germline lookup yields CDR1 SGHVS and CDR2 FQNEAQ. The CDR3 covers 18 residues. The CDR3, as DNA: TGTGCCAGCAGCTCCCGACAGGCGACGGGACTAAAAAACAATGAGCAGTTCTTC. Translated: CASSSRQATGLKNNEQFF.

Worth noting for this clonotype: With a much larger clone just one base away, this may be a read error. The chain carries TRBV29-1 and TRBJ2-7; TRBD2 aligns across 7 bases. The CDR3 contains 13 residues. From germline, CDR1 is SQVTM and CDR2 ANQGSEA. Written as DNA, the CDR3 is TGCACCGTTGGGGGACTATACTCCTACGAGCAGTACTTC. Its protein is CTVGGLYSYEQYF.

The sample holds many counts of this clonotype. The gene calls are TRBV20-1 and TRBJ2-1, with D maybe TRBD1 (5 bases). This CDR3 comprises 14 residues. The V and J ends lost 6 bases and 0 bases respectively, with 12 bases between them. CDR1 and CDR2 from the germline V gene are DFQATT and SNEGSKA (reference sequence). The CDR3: CSALTGSSYNEQFF. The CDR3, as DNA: TGCAGTGCCCTCACAGGAAGCTCCTACAATGAGCAGTTCTTC.

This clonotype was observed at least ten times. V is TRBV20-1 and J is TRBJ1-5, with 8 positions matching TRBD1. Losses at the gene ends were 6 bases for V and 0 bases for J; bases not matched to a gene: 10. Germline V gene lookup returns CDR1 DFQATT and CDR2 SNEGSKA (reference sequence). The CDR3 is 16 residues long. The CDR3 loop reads CSAPDRGGNSNQPQHF. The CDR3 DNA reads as TGCAGTGCCCCAGACAGGGGAGGGAATAGCAATCAGCCCCAGCATTTT.

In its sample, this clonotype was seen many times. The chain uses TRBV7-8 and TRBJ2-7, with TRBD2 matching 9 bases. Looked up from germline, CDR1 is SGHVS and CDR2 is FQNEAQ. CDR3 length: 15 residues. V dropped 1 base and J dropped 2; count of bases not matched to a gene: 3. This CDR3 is CASSLVRGGTYEQYF. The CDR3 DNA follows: TGTGCCAGCAGCTTAGTGCGGGGGGGGACCTACGAGCAGTACTTC.

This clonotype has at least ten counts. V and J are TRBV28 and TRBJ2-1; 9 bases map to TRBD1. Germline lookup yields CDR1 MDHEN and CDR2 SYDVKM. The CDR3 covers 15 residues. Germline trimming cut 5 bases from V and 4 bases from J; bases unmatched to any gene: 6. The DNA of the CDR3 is TGTGCCAGCAGTCCCCGGGACAGGGCATACAATGAGCAGTTCTTC. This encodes CASSPRDRAYNEQFF.

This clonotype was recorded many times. The CDR3 is CASSPQESGEQYF. CDR3 in DNA: TGTGCCAGCTCACCGCAGGAGTCGGGCGAGCAGTACTTC. V is TRBV18 and J is TRBJ2-7; D remains unclear. This CDR3 has 13 amino acids. CDR1 KGHSH and CDR2 LQKENI come from the germline V gene. V lost 3 bases and J lost 6, with 12 bases in between.

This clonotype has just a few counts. For the CDR3, the DNA is TGTGCCAGCGACCGTGGGGTAGGGTCTTTCTTTAAAGAGACCCAGTACTTC. This gives the protein CASDRGVGSFFKETQYF. The chain joins TRBV5-6 to TRBJ2-5, with D hard to call. From germline, CDR1 is SGHDT and CDR2 YYEEEE. V was clipped by 7 bases and J by 3 bases, with 25 bases between them. This CDR3 comprises 17 residues.

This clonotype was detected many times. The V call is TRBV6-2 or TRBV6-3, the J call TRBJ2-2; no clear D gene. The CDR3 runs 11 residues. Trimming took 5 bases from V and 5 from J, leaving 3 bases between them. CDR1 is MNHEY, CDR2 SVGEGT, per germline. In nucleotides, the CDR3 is TGTGCCAGCAGTCAGACCGGGGAGCTGTTTTTT. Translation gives CASSQTGELFF.